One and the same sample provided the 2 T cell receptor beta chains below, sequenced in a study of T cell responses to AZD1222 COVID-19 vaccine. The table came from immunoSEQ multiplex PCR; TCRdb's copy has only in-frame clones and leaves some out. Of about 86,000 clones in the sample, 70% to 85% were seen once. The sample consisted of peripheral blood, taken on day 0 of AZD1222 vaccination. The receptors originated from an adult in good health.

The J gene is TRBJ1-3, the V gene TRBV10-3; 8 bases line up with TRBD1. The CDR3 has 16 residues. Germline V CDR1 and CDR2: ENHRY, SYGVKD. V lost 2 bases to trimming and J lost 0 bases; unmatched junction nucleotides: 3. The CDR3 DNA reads TGTGCCATCAGTGAGACCACAGGGGGCTCTGGAAACACCATATATTTT. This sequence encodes CAISETTGGSGNTIYF.

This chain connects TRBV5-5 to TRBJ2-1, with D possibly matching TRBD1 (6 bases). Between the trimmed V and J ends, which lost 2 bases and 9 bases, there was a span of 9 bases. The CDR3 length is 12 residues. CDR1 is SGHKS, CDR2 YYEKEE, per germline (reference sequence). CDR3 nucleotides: TGTGCCAGCAGCTTTTGGGGGCTTGAGCAGTTCTTC. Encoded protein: CASSFWGLEQFF.